The sequence of this TCR beta chain was determined in a study of T cell responses to AZD1222 COVID-19 vaccine. This clone was counted once. Its antigen is as yet unknown. Clones were read by immunoSEQ multiplex PCR, and TCRdb kept only the in-frame ones, dropping some. The data contain about 130,000 clones, about 93% of them seen just once; the ten biggest clones take up 5.4%. Findings and limits, study-wide: Reportedly, nearly half of unique spike TCRs recognized epitopes outside B.1.351/B.1.1.7 mutations. In a largely white British group with more females than males, clonal diversity was possibly underestimated.

The ends were cut back, 1 base at V and 2 bases at J, with 6 bases in the middle. CDR1 and CDR2 from the germline V gene are SGHDN and FVKESK. The CDR3 length is 13 residues. The sequenced sample was peripheral blood, obtained on day 0 of AZD1222 vaccination. The chain couples TRBV14 to TRBJ2-7; D not resolved. The receptor comes from an adult in good health. The CDR3 reads CASSQGQPYEQYF. Written as DNA, the CDR3 is TGTGCCAGCAGCCAAGGCCAGCCCTACGAGCAGTACTTC.